The 2 T cell receptor beta chains given below trace back to one sample, sequenced in a study of cytomegalovirus exposure and HLA in healthy donors. The PCR had 60 Vbeta and 13 Jbeta primers. Measured with immunoSEQ multiplex PCR; TCRdb has only the in-frame clones, and not every one. There are roughly 160,000 clones in the sample; roughly 80% occur only once, and about 2.4% lies in the top ten. The specimen was PBMCs. The source of these receptors is a male donor in good health and CMV-seronegative.

The chain links TRBV5-1 to TRBJ1-4, with D possibly matching TRBD1 (5 bases). Germline loops: CDR1 SGHRS, CDR2 YFSETQ. The CDR3 contains 16 residues. With 0 bases removed from V and 8 bases from J, the gap between germline ends came to 17 bases. As DNA, the CDR3 is TGCGCCAGCAGCTTGGCAACAGGTCCTCAACTGGAAAAACTGTTTTTT. Its translation: CASSLATGPQLEKLFF. Complete variable domain (other parts from reference TRBV5-1 and TRBJ1-4): KAGVTQTPRYLIKTRGQQVTLSCSPISGHRSVSWYQQTPGQGLQFLFEYFSETQRNKGNFPGRFSGRQFSNSRSEMNVSTLELGDSALYLCASSLATGPQLEKLFFGSGTQLSVL.

This sequence joins TRBV5-4 and TRBJ2-7; D gene uncertain. With 2 bases removed from V and 2 bases from J, the gap between germline ends came to 20 bases. Germline V gene sequence: CDR1 SGHNT, CDR2 YYREEE (reference sequence). The CDR3 contains 17 residues. CDR3 amino acids: CASSFYGQTKVTYEQYF. For the CDR3, the DNA is TGTGCCAGCAGCTTTTATGGGCAGACCAAAGTTACCTACGAGCAGTACTTC.